This T cell receptor beta chain was found in a study of T cells in Graves' hyperthyroidism and ophthalmopathy. Study context: Upon initial diagnosis and before any treatment, peripheral blood was collected. Findings and limits, study-wide: Stable hyperthyroidism and ophthalmopathy were separated using 13 V-J signatures.

Authors of the study amplified TCR beta CDR3 regions from RNA transcripts. Researchers ran a first-round RT-PCR on the TCR CDR3 using the HTBI primer set. Each CDR3 protein is one row after TCRdb ran MiXCR on the multiplex PCR reads. The sample contains hundreds of thousands of distinct CDR3 sequences, 14% of which appear only once. CDR1 is MDHEN, CDR2 SYDVKM, per germline. V was pared by 7 bases and J by 8 bases, with 21 bases between. CDR3 size: 15 residues. Over 18 months, lack of ophthalmopathy progression marked Graves' hyperthyroidism as stable. Clinicians diagnosed patients from clinical symptoms, serum thyroxine and TRAb, thyroid ultrasound and orbital computed tomography. Concerning this clonotype: The target antigen is unknown.

The rearrangement links TRBV28 to TRBJ2-1; no definite D call. The source is a woman between 40 and 50 years old with Graves' hyperthyroidism. Sequencing was performed on blood. CDR3 sequence reads: CASNPGRPVADEQFF. The CDR3 DNA reads TGTGCCAGCAATCCCGGCAGACCTGTAGCCGATGAGCAGTTCTTC.